A single sample is the source of the 10 T cell receptor beta chains below, sequenced in a study of T cell responses to AZD1222 COVID-19 vaccine. Assay used: immunoSEQ multiplex PCR; TCRdb lists only in-frame clones, some missing. The table has over 130,000 clones, about 90% seen once. The sample in question was peripheral blood, obtained 28 days after the second AZD1222 dose. The receptors were sampled from an adult who received the AZD1222 COVID-19 vaccine.

This clone was counted between two and nine times. V is TRBV3-1 (or the pseudogene TRBV3-2) and J is TRBJ1-3, with D possibly TRBD1 on 6 matching bases. This CDR3 region has 16 residues. The germline CDR1 and CDR2 sequences are LGHDT and YNNKEL (reference sequence). Deletions cut 2 bases from V and 0 bases from J, with 11 bases between. The CDR3 protein is CASSQQTGISGNTIYF. CDR3 DNA sequence: TGTGCCAGCAGCCAACAAACAGGGATCTCTGGAAACACCATATATTTT.

The genes are TRBV7-8 and TRBJ2-5, with a weak D call TRBD1 (6 bases). Germline V gene lookup returns CDR1 SGHVS and CDR2 FQNEAQ. The CDR3 contains 13 residues. The V and J ends lost 1 base and 6 bases respectively, with 9 bases between them. The CDR3 spells CASSLGTVQTQYF. The DNA for the CDR3 is TGTGCCAGCAGCTTAGGGACAGTTCAGACCCAGTACTTC.

V and J are TRBV28 and TRBJ1-2; D is perhaps TRBD1 (6 bases). This CDR3 spans 14 amino acids. V dropped 5 bases and J dropped 4 bases, with 14 bases sitting between them. Germline lookup yields CDR1 MDHEN and CDR2 SYDVKM. The CDR3 protein is CASSNPGQFYGYTF. CDR3 in DNA: TGTGCCAGCAGTAACCCCGGACAGTTCTATGGCTACACCTTC.

This clone appeared a few times. V and J are TRBV30 and TRBJ1-1, with TRBD1 matching over 11 bases. The CDR3 contains 14 residues. Germline V gene lookup returns CDR1 GTSNPN and CDR2 SVGIG (reference sequence). V shed 0 bases and J 10 bases; nucleotides not matched to a gene: 7. The CDR3 region is CAWSVQGTGGGAFF. In nucleotides, the CDR3 is TGTGCCTGGAGTGTACAAGGGACAGGGGGTGGAGCTTTCTTT.

This chain joins TRBV28 and TRBJ1-3; D remains unclear. Germline CDR1 MDHEN, CDR2 SYDVKM. V was shortened by 6 bases and J by 0 bases, with 15 bases between the two germline ends. The CDR3 loop spans 16 amino acids. Here the CDR3 DNA reads TGTGCCAGCAGCCCCAGAGAGGGCCTCTCTGGAAACACCATATATTTT. Protein: CASSPREGLSGNTIYF.

J is TRBJ2-3 and V is TRBV11-2; a possible D gene is TRBD1 (5 bases). Germline V gene data show CDR1 as SGHAT and CDR2 as FQNNGV. The CDR3 sequence is 15 residues long. V lost 2 bases and J 1 base, leaving 10 bases between the germline ends. This chain's CDR3 is CASSLRGAGTDTQYF. The CDR3 DNA follows: TGTGCCAGCAGCTTAAGGGGCGCTGGCACAGATACGCAGTATTTT.

The chain links TRBV10-3 to TRBJ2-7, with no clear D. This CDR3 is built from 11 residues. V lost 3 bases and J lost 5, with 5 bases in between. Germline V CDR1 and CDR2: ENHRY, SYGVKD. The CDR3 DNA reads as TGTGCCATCAGTGAAGGGAACGAGCAGTACTTC. Its protein product is CAISEGNEQYF.

This chain joins TRBV28 and TRBJ2-7; 9 positions agree with TRBD1. The CDR3 has 16 residues. Germline loops: CDR1 MDHEN, CDR2 SYDVKM. V shed 6 bases, J shed 3 bases, and the junction held 12 bases outside the gene matches. CDR3 sequence: CASRPGTGRSHYEQYV. CDR3 coding DNA: TGTGCCAGCAGACCCGGGACAGGGCGTTCTCACTACGAGCAGTACGTC.

The chain couples TRBV7-2 to TRBJ1-5; possibly TRBD1 for D (5 bases). CDR1 is SGHTA and CDR2 is FQGNSA in the germline V gene. This CDR3 is built from 14 residues. Trimming shortened V by 3 bases and J by 3 bases, and 9 bases separated the two germline ends. Here the CDR3 DNA reads TGTGCCAGCAGCTTCCGACAGAACAATCAGCCCCAGCATTTT. Protein sequence: CASSFRQNNQPQHF.

The rearrangement links TRBV7-9 to TRBJ2-2; D is unresolved. V dropped 5 bases and J dropped 6 bases, with 4 bases sitting between them. CDR1 is SEHNR and CDR2 is FQNEAQ in the germline V gene (reference sequence). CDR3 length: 11 amino acids. In nucleotides, the CDR3 is TGTGCCAGCAGCCCCCCCGGGGAGCTGTTTTTT. This encodes CASSPPGELFF.